This T cell receptor beta chain is drawn from a study of blood T cell repertoires in COVID-19. The wider study: PBMCs, B-cell-depleted T cells, or T cells were the source of the cDNA or gDNA that made up the material.

Living in about 25 US areas, the participants were between roughly 18 and 89 years of age. All recovered Cohort 3 donors got two negative PCRs, got clearance, or saw symptom resolution. V was cut by 6 bases and J by 10 bases, with 16 bases left in between. The germline V gene has CDR1 GTSNPN and CDR2 SVGIG (reference sequence). This CDR3 comprises 12 residues. Authors' processing steps: It was from reference gene primer amplification that nucleated cell counts were estimated. The data were produced by immunoSEQ multiplex PCR, yet TCRdb's version contains in-frame clones alone and is incomplete. V, J and clone size reflect that table, while D and trimming were determined from the DNA. This sample has about 370,000 clones, with roughly nine tenths found just once.

This TCR was sampled from a man aged 18-30 years who had recovered from COVID-19. The chain employs TRBV30 and TRBJ2-1; no definite D call. The sequenced material came from PBMCs or T cells enriched from blood (not recorded which). CDR3 sequence reads: CACTQVSQEQFF. The CDR3 coding sequence is TGTGCCTGTACTCAGGTCTCCCAAGAGCAGTTCTTC.